These T cell receptor beta chains were read from a single sample in a study of cytomegalovirus exposure and HLA in healthy donors. Assay: immunoSEQ multiplex PCR; the TCRdb copy retains only in-frame clones and omits some. The sample consists of about 200,000 clones, 70% to 80% of them appearing once. The sample comprised PBMCs. The receptor set was obtained from a woman between 25 and 40 years old in good health and CMV-seronegative. The CDR3 runs from the conserved cysteine through the conserved F or W. The D gene is left open where the match is weak. Clone size is shown for a subset of rows, as once, few, many or a class of expanded clone.

V gene,J gene,clone size,D gene,CDR3 protein,CDR3 DNA
TRBV5-6,TRBJ2-1,few,-,CASSSRWRGRGYNEQFF,TGTGCCAGCAGCTCCCGTTGGAGGGGGCGAGGATACAATGAGCAGTTCTTC
TRBV10-3,TRBJ1-1,-,-,CAISVGVSNTEAFF,TGTGCCATCAGTGTCGGGGTCAGTAACACTGAAGCTTTCTTT
TRBV7-3,TRBJ2-1,-,TRBD2,CASSFGLAGMNEQFF,TGTGCCAGCAGCTTTGGGCTAGCGGGGATGAATGAGCAGTTCTTC
TRBV7-9,TRBJ1-1,-,-,CASIPPGEMNTEAFF,TGTGCCAGCATCCCACCGGGGGAAATGAACACTGAAGCTTTCTTT
TRBV10-3,TRBJ2-7,-,-,CAISEHIETGHSYEQYF,TGTGCCATCAGTGAACATATAGAGACAGGTCACTCCTACGAGCAGTACTTC
TRBV5-4,TRBJ2-5,-,TRBD1,CASSGGTGREVETQYF,TGTGCCAGCAGCGGGGGGACAGGTCGTGAAGTGGAGACCCAGTACTTC
TRBV13,TRBJ2-1,-,TRBD1,CASSTAGTGYNEQFF,TGTGCCAGCAGCACCGCCGGGACAGGCTACAATGAGCAGTTCTTC
TRBV29-1,TRBJ2-1,-,-,CSVEGGNYNEQFF,TGCAGCGTTGAAGGCGGGAATTACAATGAGCAGTTCTTC
TRBV11-3,TRBJ2-1,-,TRBD2,CASSWNQRGYNEQFF,TGTGCCAGCAGTTGGAATCAGCGGGGCTACAATGAGCAGTTCTTC
TRBV30,TRBJ2-1,-,-,CVPGVSGLAGGEQFF,-
TRBV2,TRBJ1-2,-,-,CASDSSGFYGYTF,TGTGCCAGCGACTCGTCAGGGTTCTATGGCTACACCTTC
TRBV28,TRBJ2-7,-,TRBD1,CASSLQGAGEQYF,TGTGCCAGCAGTTTACAGGGGGCCGGGGAGCAGTACTTC
TRBV7-9,TRBJ2-1,-,-,CASSPMKPLSSYNEQFF,TGTGCCAGCAGCCCGATGAAGCCCCTGAGCTCCTACAATGAGCAGTTCTTC
TRBV30,TRBJ1-5,-,-,CAWSVMGRGDQPQHF,TGTGCCTGGAGTGTTATGGGCAGGGGTGATCAGCCCCAGCATTTT
TRBV7-9,TRBJ2-1,-,TRBD2,CASRGLAGVEQFF,TGTGCCAGCAGGGGACTAGCGGGAGTTGAGCAGTTCTTC
TRBV7-6,TRBJ1-1,-,-,CASSLEADMNTEAFF,TGTGCCAGCAGCTTAGAGGCGGATATGAACACTGAAGCTTTCTTT